The clone carrying this TCR beta chain was detected a few times. A second about 6 to 12 cycle PCR used barcoded and J-beta primers. TCRdb passed the 5' RACE reads through MiXCR, listing each CDR3 protein once. Found here are roughly 700,000 distinct CDR3 sequences, 45% to 50% of them singletons; the top ten hold about a third. These data belong to a study of blood T cells in healthy people across ages. Germline V gives CDR1 ENHRY, CDR2 SYGVKD. There are 14 residues in the CDR3. Trimming pared 0 bases from V and 8 bases from J, leaving 11 bases between. The TCR comes from a woman in her fifties or sixties in good health. The sequenced sample was blood. The chain employs TRBV10-3 and TRBJ2-1; D unclear. The CDR3 region is CAISESGGYYEQFF. In nucleotides, the CDR3 is TGTGCCATCAGTGAGTCCGGTGGGTACTATGAGCAGTTCTTC.